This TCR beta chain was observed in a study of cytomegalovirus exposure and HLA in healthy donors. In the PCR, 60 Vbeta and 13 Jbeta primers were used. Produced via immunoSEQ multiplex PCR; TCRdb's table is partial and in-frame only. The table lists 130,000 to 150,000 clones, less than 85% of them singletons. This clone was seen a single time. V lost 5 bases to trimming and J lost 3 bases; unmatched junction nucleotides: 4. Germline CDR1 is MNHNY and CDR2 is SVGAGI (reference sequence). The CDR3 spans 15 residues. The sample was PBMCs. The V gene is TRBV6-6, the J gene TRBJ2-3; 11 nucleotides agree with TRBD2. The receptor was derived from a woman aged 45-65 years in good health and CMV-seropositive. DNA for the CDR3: TGTGCCAGCAGTCTAGCGGGGGGCTTTACAGATACGCAGTATTTT. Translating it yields CASSLAGGFTDTQYF.